Listed below are T cell receptor beta chains from one sample, sequenced in a study of cytomegalovirus exposure and HLA in healthy donors. Here immunoSEQ multiplex PCR was the method, and the copy in TCRdb shows in-frame clones only, minus some. Of approximately 170,000 clones listed, roughly 79% were seen once; the top ten hold roughly 2.1%. The sample consisted of PBMCs. These receptors were collected from a woman aged 25 to 39 in good health and CMV-seropositive. Both conserved end residues are part of each CDR3. A D gene is named only where the DNA matches it firmly. Clone size appears in some rows only: once, few, many, or a class for an expanded clone.

TRBD1 | once | TRBJ1-2 | TRBV30 | CAWLDRSNYGYTF | TGTGCCTGGTTGGACAGGTCTAACTATGGCTACACCTTC
TRBD1 | - | TRBJ1-1 | TRBV27 | CASSLAPGGTEAFF | TGTGCCAGCAGTTTAGCTCCAGGGGGAACTGAAGCTTTCTTT
- | - | TRBJ1-1 | TRBV9 | CASSVEGLPNTEAFF | TGTGCCAGCAGCGTAGAGGGGCTACCGAACACTGAAGCTTTCTTT
- | few | TRBJ2-6 | TRBV6-5 | CASSYSSDGANVLTF | TGTGCCAGCAGTTACTCCAGCGATGGGGCCAACGTCCTGACTTTC
TRBD1 | - | TRBJ2-7 | TRBV27 | CASSRQGYEQYF | TGTGCCAGCAGCCGACAGGGATACGAGCAGTACTTC
TRBD2 | - | TRBJ2-2 | TRBV5-4 | CASSAGTSGGAGELFF | TGTGCCAGCAGCGCGGGGACTAGCGGGGGGGCCGGGGAGCTGTTTTTT
TRBD1 | - | TRBJ1-4 | TRBV10-3 | CAISEGTGGLEKLFF | TGTGCCATCAGTGAGGGTACAGGGGGCCTTGAAAAACTGTTTTTT
- | few | TRBJ1-2 | TRBV6-6 | CASSYPDRLHSYGYTF | TGTGCCAGCAGTTACCCTGACAGACTTCATAGCTATGGCTACACCTTC
TRBD2 | few | TRBJ2-3 | TRBV4-3 | CASSQAWGTSGASTDTQYF | TGCGCCAGCAGCCAAGCCTGGGGGACTAGCGGAGCTAGCACAGATACGCAGTATTTT
TRBD1 | - | TRBJ1-2 | TRBV28 | CASSLTGAGNYGYTF | TGTGCCAGCAGTTTGACAGGGGCTGGTAACTATGGCTACACCTTC
- | - | TRBJ2-7 | TRBV7-9 | CASSYSVGSGGPEQYF | TGTGCCAGCAGCTACAGCGTCGGCTCCGGGGGGCCCGAGCAGTACTTC
- | - | TRBJ1-1 | TRBV10-1 | CASSESATEAFF | TGCGCCAGCAGTGAGTCAGCCACTGAAGCTTTCTTT
TRBD1 | - | TRBJ2-5 | TRBV5-1 | CASSLDRGKETQYF | TGCGCCAGCAGCTTGGACAGGGGCAAAGAGACCCAGTACTTC
TRBD2 | - | TRBJ2-4 | TRBV5-5 | CASSLSRGSIENIQYF | TGTGCCAGCAGCTTGTCCCGCGGGAGTATTGAAAACATTCAGTACTTC
- | few | TRBJ1-5 | TRBV4-1 | CASSQDLSGGRPQHF | TGCGCCAGCAGCCAAGATCTATCGGGCGGGCGGCCCCAGCATTTT
- | - | TRBJ1-5 | TRBV30 | CAWSVRGGFGQPQHF | TGTGCCTGGAGTGTACGGGGGGGGTTCGGTCAGCCCCAGCATTTT
TRBD2 | - | TRBJ2-1 | TRBV9 | CASSHGTSGGLSSYNEQFF | TGTGCCAGCAGCCATGGGACTAGCGGGGGTCTTAGCTCCTACAATGAGCAGTTCTTC
TRBD1 | - | TRBJ2-7 | TRBV30 | CAWSRNRGASSYEQYF | TGTGCCTGGAGCCGAAACAGGGGAGCATCCTCCTACGAGCAGTACTTC
- | - | TRBJ1-4 | TRBV5-5 | CASSLGLTTNEKLFF | TGTGCCAGCAGCTTGGGACTGACAACTAATGAAAAACTGTTTTTT
- | - | TRBJ1-1 | TRBV7-8 | CASSLTPTEAFF | TGTGCCAGCAGCTTAACTCCTACTGAAGCTTTCTTT
- | - | TRBJ1-5 | TRBV28 | CASIWGVGQPQHF | TGTGCCAGCATATGGGGGGTAGGTCAGCCCCAGCATTTT
- | - | TRBJ2-1 | TRBV9 | CASSASDPEGYNEQFF | TGTGCCAGCAGCGCTTCAGATCCTGAGGGATACAATGAGCAGTTCTTC
TRBD2 | - | TRBJ2-7 | TRBV9 | CASSKAGPSSYEQYF | TGTGCCAGCAGCAAAGCGGGGCCCTCCTCCTACGAGCAGTACTTC
TRBD2 | - | TRBJ2-1 | TRBV6-9 | CASSYLRTSGSNEQFF | TGTGCCAGCAGTTATCTTAGGACTAGCGGGAGTAATGAGCAGTTCTTC
- | - | TRBJ2-1 | TRBV7-8 | CASSLVVGGHNEQFF | TGTGCCAGCAGCTTAGTTGTGGGGGGTCACAATGAGCAGTTCTTC
- | - | TRBJ2-7 | TRBV5-1 | CASSLVATTGREQYF | TGCGCCAGCAGCTTGGTGGCTACCACAGGTCGCGAGCAGTACTTC
TRBD1 | - | TRBJ1-2 | TRBV5-1 | CASRQGGSWTDGYTF | TGCGCCAGCCGACAGGGGGGAAGTTGGACGGATGGCTACACCTTC
TRBD1 | - | TRBJ1-2 | TRBV4-3 | CASSQGQGANYGYTF | TGCGCCAGCAGCCAAGGACAGGGGGCTAACTATGGCTACACCTTC
- | few | TRBJ2-1 | TRBV5-4 | CASSLPTPDNEQFF | TGTGCCAGCAGCCTCCCGACTCCCGACAATGAGCAGTTCTTC
TRBD1 | - | TRBJ2-7 | TRBV28 | CASSPGQAQSYEQYF | TGTGCCAGCAGTCCGGGACAGGCTCAATCCTACGAGCAGTACTTC
- | - | TRBJ2-3 | TRBV2 | CASSVQVTDTQYF | TGTGCCAGCAGTGTCCAGGTTACAGATACGCAGTATTTT
- | - | TRBJ2-3 | TRBV30 | CAWVRGTSDTQYF | TGTGCCTGGGTCCGGGGGACCTCAGATACGCAGTATTTT
TRBD2 | once | TRBJ2-1 | TRBV15 | CAPNRATSGSPAYNEQFF | TGTGCCCCCAACCGGGCGACTAGCGGGAGTCCCGCTTACAATGAGCAGTTCTTC
- | - | TRBJ1-1 | TRBV19 | CASRTGQPGPEAFF | TGTGCCAGTAGGACCGGACAGCCCGGGCCTGAAGCTTTCTTT
TRBD1 | - | TRBJ1-1 | TRBV6-5 | CASRSDRGVNTEAFF | TGTGCCAGCAGATCCGACAGGGGGGTAAACACTGAAGCTTTCTTT
- | - | TRBJ1-3 | TRBV5-6 | CASSFRGRARNTIYF | TGTGCCAGCAGCTTCCGAGGCAGGGCGAGAAACACCATATATTTT
TRBD1 | - | TRBJ1-4 | TRBV6-5 | CASSIQGEYEKLFF | TGTGCCAGCAGCATACAGGGGGAATATGAAAAACTGTTTTTT
TRBD1 | - | TRBJ1-1 | TRBV7-2 | CASSLRTGENTEAFF | TGTGCCAGCAGCTTAAGAACAGGGGAGAACACTGAAGCTTTCTTT
- | few | TRBJ1-1 | TRBV19 | CASSGRQRPNTEAFF | TGTGCCAGTAGCGGGAGACAGAGGCCGAACACTGAAGCTTTCTTT
- | - | TRBJ2-1 | TRBV12-5 | CASGLGGQSNEQFF | TGTGCTAGTGGTTTGGGAGGACAAAGCAATGAGCAGTTCTTC
- | - | TRBJ2-2 | TRBV19 | CASRGGTANTGELFF | TGTGCCAGTAGAGGAGGGACGGCGAACACCGGGGAGCTGTTTTTT
TRBD1 | - | TRBJ1-1 | TRBV5-4 | CASSLGYDRGSNAFF | TGTGCCAGCAGCTTAGGCTACGACAGGGGTTCAAACGCTTTCTTT
- | - | TRBJ2-1 | TRBV5-4 | CASSLEAGMGEQFF | TGTGCCAGCAGCTTGGAGGCGGGGATGGGCGAGCAGTTCTTC
- | - | TRBJ2-3 | TRBV29-1 | CSVERGRFGQNTDTQYF | TGCAGCGTTGAACGGGGGAGGTTTGGGCAGAACACAGATACGCAGTATTTT
- | - | TRBJ2-7 | TRBV2 | CASSEAGRTIYEQYF | TGTGCCAGCAGTGAAGCGGGCAGGACTATTTACGAGCAGTACTTC